The source of this T cell receptor beta chain is a study of blood T cell repertoires in COVID-19. Background on the study: Italy, Spain and the United States were the sources of the convalescent and acute COVID-19 samples. The cDNA or gDNA used as material had been derived from T cells, B-cell-depleted T cells, or PBMCs.

In the original workflow: Counts of nucleated cells, estimated from reference gene primer amplification, were obtained. Profiling relied on immunoSEQ multiplex PCR, and the TCRdb table lists in-frame clones only, not all of them. V and J calls and clone size are copied from that table; D and trimming were computed from the DNA. The sample has about 320,000 clones; 85% to 90% are singletons. Enrollment of patients from Seattle took place during active infection, with longitudinal follow-up. After removal of 4 bases from V and 6 bases from J, the junction contained 3 bases not matched to a gene. CDR3 length: 12 amino acids. Germline V gives CDR1 SGHRS, CDR2 YFSETQ.

V usage is TRBV5-1 and J usage is TRBJ1-1; 7 positions match TRBD1. The TCR comes from a woman aged 25 to 39 with COVID-19, enrolled during active disease. Material for sequencing was peripheral blood. The CDR3 here is CASSPQGSEAFF. CDR3 bases: TGCGCCAGCAGCCCACAGGGGTCTGAAGCTTTCTTT.